This T cell receptor (beta chain) comes out of a study of T-cell memory formation after mild COVID-19. Study conclusions and caveats: Contracting CD8+ clones were enriched in EMRA, CD4+ mainly in CM and EM.

About this clonotype: Its antigen remains unknown.

Libraries for TCRalpha and TCRbeta carried sample barcodes and unique molecular identifiers via 5'RACE. Each CDR3 protein gets one entry after TCRdb re-called the 5' RACE reads with MiXCR. Of roughly 600,000 distinct CDR3 sequences listed, roughly 18% were seen once; the top ten hold about 11%. What was sequenced was PBMCs or a T cell subset sorted from them (not recorded which). The receptor's source is an adult woman who had mild COVID-19 (a few samples of this study predate the infection). Cell type and time point are not known.

DNA for the CDR3: TGTGCCTGGAGCGGACTAGCGGGAGGGCCACCCTACGAGCAGTACTTC. Its translation is CAWSGLAGGPPYEQYF. The V gene is TRBV30, the J gene TRBJ2-7, with 15 bases fitting TRBD2. Germline V gene data show CDR1 as GTSNPN and CDR2 as SVGIG (reference sequence). After removal of 3 bases from V and 2 bases from J, the junction contained 5 bases not matched to a gene. The CDR3 sequence is 16 residues long.